Listed below are T cell receptor beta chains from one sample, sequenced in a study of blood T cell repertoires in COVID-19. Here immunoSEQ multiplex PCR was the method, and the copy in TCRdb shows in-frame clones only, minus some. The data hold under 75,000 clones, with 89% observed a single time. The sample was peripheral blood. The receptors shown here come from a man aged 50 to 60 with active COVID-19. CDR3s include the opening cysteine and the closing phenylalanine or tryptophan. Each record gives: J gene, D gene, V gene, clone size, CDR3 protein, CDR3 DNA. D genes are given only for firm matches. Only some rows state a clone size, as once, few, many or a class for expanded clones.

J gene: TRBJ1-5; D gene: -; V gene: TRBV7-8; clone size: -; CDR3 protein: CASRPTGNQPQHF; CDR3 DNA: TGTGCCAGCAGGCCGACAGGCAATCAGCCCCAGCATTTT
J gene: TRBJ1-1; D gene: -; V gene: TRBV10-2; clone size: -; CDR3 protein: CASSESGGGGTEAFF; CDR3 DNA: TGCGCCAGCAGTGAGTCGGGGGGAGGTGGAACTGAAGCTTTCTTT
J gene: TRBJ2-4; D gene: -; V gene: TRBV21-1; clone size: -; CDR3 protein: CASSNILGGPGQGFDIQYF; CDR3 DNA: TGTGCCAGCAGCAACATACTGGGGGGACCGGGACAGGGGTTTGACATTCAGTACTTC
J gene: TRBJ1-1; D gene: TRBD1; V gene: TRBV2; clone size: -; CDR3 protein: CASTRDSNTEAFF; CDR3 DNA: TGTGCCAGCACCCGGGACAGCAACACTGAAGCTTTCTTT
J gene: TRBJ1-2; D gene: TRBD1; V gene: TRBV13; clone size: -; CDR3 protein: CASSPPQGTYGYTF; CDR3 DNA: TGTGCCAGCAGCCCGCCACAGGGGACCTATGGCTACACCTTC
J gene: TRBJ2-5; D gene: TRBD1; V gene: TRBV4-3; clone size: -; CDR3 protein: CASSLLGAGGGETQYF; CDR3 DNA: TGCGCCAGCAGCCTCCTAGGGGCAGGGGGCGGAGAGACCCAGTACTTC
J gene: TRBJ1-1; D gene: -; V gene: TRBV5-4; clone size: -; CDR3 protein: CASSLAGQKNTEAFF; CDR3 DNA: TGTGCCAGCAGCTTGGCCGGACAAAAGAACACTGAAGCTTTCTTT
J gene: TRBJ1-1; D gene: -; V gene: TRBV11-3; clone size: -; CDR3 protein: CASSSRRGEAFF; CDR3 DNA: TGTGCCAGCAGCTCCCGGAGAGGCGAAGCTTTCTTT
J gene: TRBJ1-2; D gene: -; V gene: TRBV5-1; clone size: -; CDR3 protein: CASSILGGESGYTF; CDR3 DNA: TGCGCCAGCAGCATCCTCGGGGGTGAGAGTGGCTACACCTTC
J gene: TRBJ2-3; D gene: TRBD1; V gene: TRBV6-5; clone size: -; CDR3 protein: CASNAMTGADTQYF; CDR3 DNA: TGTGCCAGCAACGCAATGACAGGGGCAGATACGCAGTATTTT
J gene: TRBJ1-1; D gene: -; V gene: TRBV4-1; clone size: -; CDR3 protein: CASSRDDRSNTEAFF; CDR3 DNA: TGCGCCAGCAGCCGGGATGACAGGAGCAACACTGAAGCTTTCTTT
J gene: TRBJ2-7; D gene: -; V gene: TRBV3-1/TRBV3-2; clone size: few; CDR3 protein: CASSQDRTVTYEQYF; CDR3 DNA: TGTGCCAGCAGCCAAGATCGGACAGTTACCTACGAGCAGTACTTC
J gene: TRBJ2-7; D gene: TRBD1; V gene: TRBV4-1; clone size: -; CDR3 protein: CASSQSGTGAYEQYF; CDR3 DNA: TGCGCCAGCAGCCAATCGGGGACAGGGGCCTACGAGCAGTACTTC
J gene: TRBJ2-7; D gene: TRBD2; V gene: TRBV18; clone size: -; CDR3 protein: CASSPPSGAFNEQYF; CDR3 DNA: TGTGCCAGCTCACCGCCTAGCGGGGCTTTCAACGAGCAGTACTTC
J gene: TRBJ2-5; D gene: -; V gene: TRBV7-2; clone size: -; CDR3 protein: CASSLVPRGPQETQYF; CDR3 DNA: TGTGCCAGCAGCTTAGTGCCCAGGGGACCCCAAGAGACCCAGTACTTC
J gene: TRBJ1-1; D gene: -; V gene: TRBV6-5; clone size: -; CDR3 protein: CASSYSERLNTEAFF; CDR3 DNA: TGTGCCAGCAGTTACTCGGAGCGCCTGAACACTGAAGCTTTCTTT
J gene: TRBJ2-1; D gene: TRBD1; V gene: TRBV3-1/TRBV3-2; clone size: -; CDR3 protein: CASSRTGVGGNYNEQFF; CDR3 DNA: TGTGCCAGCAGCCGGACAGGGGTAGGGGGGAACTACAATGAGCAGTTCTTC
J gene: TRBJ1-5; D gene: -; V gene: TRBV30; clone size: -; CDR3 protein: CAWRLGYNQPQHF; CDR3 DNA: TGTGCCTGGAGACTAGGATACAATCAGCCCCAGCATTTT
J gene: TRBJ2-2; D gene: TRBD1; V gene: TRBV4-1; clone size: -; CDR3 protein: CASSQRWDRGANTGELFF; CDR3 DNA: TGCGCCAGCAGCCAGAGATGGGACAGGGGCGCCAACACCGGGGAGCTGTTTTTT
J gene: TRBJ2-1; D gene: -; V gene: TRBV12-5; clone size: once; CDR3 protein: CASGLRGSSYNEQFF; CDR3 DNA: TGTGCTAGTGGTTTGAGAGGGAGCTCCTACAATGAGCAGTTCTTC
J gene: TRBJ1-5; D gene: TRBD1; V gene: TRBV5-8; clone size: -; CDR3 protein: CASSSGTGLHQPQHF; CDR3 DNA: TGTGCCAGCAGCTCCGGGACAGGGCTCCATCAGCCCCAGCATTTT
J gene: TRBJ2-7; D gene: TRBD1; V gene: TRBV14; clone size: -; CDR3 protein: CASSHPTGGSYEQYF; CDR3 DNA: TGTGCCAGCAGCCACCCGACAGGGGGCTCCTACGAGCAGTACTTC
J gene: TRBJ2-1; D gene: TRBD2; V gene: TRBV7-2; clone size: -; CDR3 protein: CASRPPGSGGIYEQFF; CDR3 DNA: TGTGCCAGCAGACCCCCGGGGAGCGGGGGGATCTATGAGCAGTTCTTC
J gene: TRBJ1-3; D gene: TRBD1; V gene: TRBV4-1; clone size: medium-sized; CDR3 protein: CASSLGTGPSGNTIYF; CDR3 DNA: TGCGCCAGCAGCCTGGGGACAGGACCGTCCGGAAACACCATATATTTT
J gene: TRBJ1-2; D gene: -; V gene: TRBV2; clone size: -; CDR3 protein: CASAYTIGYTF; CDR3 DNA: TGTGCCAGCGCTTACACAATTGGCTACACCTTC
J gene: TRBJ1-5; D gene: -; V gene: TRBV10-3; clone size: -; CDR3 protein: CAIKSGHDNQPQHF; CDR3 DNA: TGTGCCATCAAAAGTGGACACGACAATCAGCCCCAGCATTTT
J gene: TRBJ2-1; D gene: TRBD1; V gene: TRBV5-5; clone size: -; CDR3 protein: CASSFTYGTGMGEQFF; CDR3 DNA: TGTGCCAGCAGTTTTACCTACGGGACAGGGATGGGTGAGCAGTTCTTC
J gene: TRBJ2-1; D gene: TRBD1; V gene: TRBV11-3; clone size: -; CDR3 protein: CASSPTRTGNEQFF; CDR3 DNA: TGTGCCAGCAGCCCCACCAGGACAGGGAATGAGCAGTTCTTC
J gene: TRBJ2-7; D gene: -; V gene: TRBV4-1; clone size: -; CDR3 protein: CASSDEQGRPYEQYF; CDR3 DNA: TGCGCCAGCAGCGATGAACAGGGGAGGCCCTACGAGCAGTACTTC
J gene: TRBJ1-2; D gene: -; V gene: TRBV5-1; clone size: -; CDR3 protein: CASSLVTGFGYGYTF; CDR3 DNA: TGCGCCAGCAGCTTGGTCACAGGGTTTGGGTATGGCTACACCTTC
J gene: TRBJ1-2; D gene: TRBD1; V gene: TRBV7-9; clone size: -; CDR3 protein: CASSFGTGYGYTF; CDR3 DNA: TGTGCCAGCAGCTTTGGGACAGGTTATGGCTACACCTTC
J gene: TRBJ1-3; D gene: TRBD1; V gene: TRBV7-8; clone size: once; CDR3 protein: CASGRHGQGGATGNTIYF; CDR3 DNA: TGTGCCAGCGGCAGGCATGGGCAGGGGGGCGCTACTGGAAACACCATATATTTT
J gene: TRBJ1-2; D gene: -; V gene: TRBV12-3/TRBV12-4; clone size: -; CDR3 protein: CASRPTENYGYTF; CDR3 DNA: TGTGCCAGCAGACCGACAGAAAACTATGGCTACACCTTC
J gene: TRBJ1-2; D gene: TRBD1; V gene: TRBV19; clone size: once; CDR3 protein: CATNHPGQGISNYGYTF; CDR3 DNA: TGTGCCACAAACCATCCCGGACAGGGAATTTCTAACTATGGCTACACCTTC
J gene: TRBJ2-3; D gene: -; V gene: TRBV7-2; clone size: -; CDR3 protein: CASRGRWTDTQYF; CDR3 DNA: TGTGCCAGCAGGGGGCGGTGGACAGATACGCAGTATTTT
J gene: TRBJ2-5; D gene: -; V gene: TRBV5-1; clone size: -; CDR3 protein: CASNISPGETQYF; CDR3 DNA: TGCGCCAGCAACATATCCCCGGGAGAGACCCAGTACTTC
J gene: TRBJ2-3; D gene: TRBD1; V gene: TRBV7-9; clone size: -; CDR3 protein: CATGQGASTDTQYF; CDR3 DNA: TGTGCCACGGGGCAGGGGGCTAGCACAGATACGCAGTATTTT
J gene: TRBJ2-3; D gene: TRBD1; V gene: TRBV9; clone size: few; CDR3 protein: CASSVGDRGPNTQYF; CDR3 DNA: TGTGCCAGCAGCGTAGGGGACAGGGGGCCGAATACGCAGTATTTT
J gene: TRBJ2-3; D gene: TRBD2; V gene: TRBV3-1/TRBV3-2; clone size: -; CDR3 protein: CATSDSGGPGDTQYF; CDR3 DNA: TGTGCCACCTCGGACAGCGGGGGTCCGGGAGATACGCAGTATTTT
J gene: TRBJ2-5; D gene: TRBD2; V gene: TRBV7-2; clone size: -; CDR3 protein: CASSFSLLAGDRQETQYF; CDR3 DNA: TGTGCCAGCAGCTTTAGTTTACTAGCGGGGGATCGACAAGAGACCCAGTACTTC
J gene: TRBJ1-4; D gene: TRBD1; V gene: TRBV4-1; clone size: -; CDR3 protein: CASSQDPGQGQKLFF; CDR3 DNA: TGCGCCAGCAGCCAAGATCCCGGACAGGGACAAAAACTGTTTTTT
J gene: TRBJ1-2; D gene: TRBD1; V gene: TRBV6-2/TRBV6-3; clone size: -; CDR3 protein: CASSAWDSANYGYTF; CDR3 DNA: TGTGCCAGCAGCGCCTGGGACAGCGCTAACTATGGCTACACCTTC
J gene: TRBJ2-1; D gene: -; V gene: TRBV11-2; clone size: -; CDR3 protein: CASSPRDRGGNEQFF; CDR3 DNA: TGTGCCAGCAGCCCGCGAGATAGGGGTGGGAATGAGCAGTTCTTC
J gene: TRBJ2-5; D gene: -; V gene: TRBV7-9; clone size: -; CDR3 protein: CASSPWGDRETQYF; CDR3 DNA: TGTGCCAGCAGCCCCTGGGGGGACCGGGAGACCCAGTACTTC